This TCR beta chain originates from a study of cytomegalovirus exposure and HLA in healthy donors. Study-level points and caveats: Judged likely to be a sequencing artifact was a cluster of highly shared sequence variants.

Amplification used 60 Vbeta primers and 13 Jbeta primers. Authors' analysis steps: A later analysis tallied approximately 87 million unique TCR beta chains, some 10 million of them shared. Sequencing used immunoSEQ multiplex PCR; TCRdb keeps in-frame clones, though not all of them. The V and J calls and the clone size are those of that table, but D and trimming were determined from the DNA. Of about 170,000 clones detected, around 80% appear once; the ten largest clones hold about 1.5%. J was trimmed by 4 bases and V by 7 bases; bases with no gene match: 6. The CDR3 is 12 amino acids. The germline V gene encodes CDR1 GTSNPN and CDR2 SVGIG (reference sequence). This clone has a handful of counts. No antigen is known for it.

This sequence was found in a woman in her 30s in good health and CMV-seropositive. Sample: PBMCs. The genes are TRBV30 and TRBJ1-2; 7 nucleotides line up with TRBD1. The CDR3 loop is CASNRGGYGYTF. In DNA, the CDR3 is TGTGCCTCTAACAGGGGAGGCTATGGCTACACCTTC.